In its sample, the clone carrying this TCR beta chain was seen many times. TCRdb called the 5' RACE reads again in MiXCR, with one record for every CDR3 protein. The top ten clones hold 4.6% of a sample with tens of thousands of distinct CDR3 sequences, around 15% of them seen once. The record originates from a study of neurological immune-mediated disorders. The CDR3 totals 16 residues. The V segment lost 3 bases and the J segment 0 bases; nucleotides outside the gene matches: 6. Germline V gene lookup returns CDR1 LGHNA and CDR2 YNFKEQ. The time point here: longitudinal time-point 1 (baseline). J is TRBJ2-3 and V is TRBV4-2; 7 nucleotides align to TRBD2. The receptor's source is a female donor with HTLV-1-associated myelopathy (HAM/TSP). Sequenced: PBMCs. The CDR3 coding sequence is TGTGCCAGCAGCCACGTCGGGCGGGGGAGCACAGATACGCAGTATTTT. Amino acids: CASSHVGRGSTDTQYF.